Each of the 16 T cell receptor beta chains below was sequenced from the same sample in a study of Graves' ophthalmopathy and Graves' hyperthyroidism. The authors amplified TCR beta CDR3 regions, and they did so from RNA transcripts for repertoire sequencing. Second-round multiplex PCR came after a first-round RT-PCR that employed HTBI primers. TCRdb called the multiplex PCR reads again in MiXCR, with one record for every CDR3 protein. The repertoire holds about 740,000 distinct CDR3 sequences, with approximately 40% as singletons. Material: peripheral blood. The receptors derive from an adult man with Graves' ophthalmopathy.

This clonotype has ten or more counts. The genes are TRBV10-3 and TRBJ2-7; D is uncertain. The CDR3 is made up of 13 amino acids. With 0 bases removed from V and 9 bases from J, the gap between germline ends came to 12 bases. From germline, CDR1 is ENHRY and CDR2 SYGVKD. DNA of the CDR3: TGTGCCATCAGTGAGTCTACCGCGGCGATGCAGTACTTC. Its protein is CAISESTAAMQYF.

V and J are TRBV7-9 and TRBJ1-4, with TRBD1 matching 8 bases. V lost 3 bases to trimming and J lost 8 bases; unmatched junction nucleotides: 11. Germline V gene data show CDR1 as SEHNR and CDR2 as FQNEAQ (reference sequence). The CDR3 has 16 residues. CDR3 protein: CASSFEDTGGDEKLFF. The CDR3 DNA follows: TGTGCCAGCAGCTTCGAGGATACAGGGGGAGACGAAAAACTGTTTTTT.

Comment on this clonotype: A read error may account for a junction end that differs from germline. V gene TRBV29-1 combines with J gene TRBJ1-2, with TRBD1 matching over 8 bases. CDR3 length: 13 residues. In germline, CDR1 is SQVTM, CDR2 ANQGSEA. The CDR3 coding sequence is TGCAGCGTTGAAAAGGGACAGGACTATGGCTACATCTTC. It is translated as CSVEKGQDYGYIF.

The CDR3 protein is CASSQERGLYGYTF. Written as DNA, the CDR3 is TGTGCCAGCAGCCAAGAGAGGGGGCTCTATGGCTACACCTTC. This chain joins TRBV14 and TRBJ1-2; 7 nucleotides align to TRBD1. From germline, CDR1 is SGHDN and CDR2 FVKESK. The CDR3 is 14 residues long. V dropped 0 bases and J dropped 4; count of bases not matched to a gene: 2. The full variable domain, its missing parts supplied by reference TRBV14 and TRBJ1-2, is EAGVTQFPSHSVIEKGQTVTLRCDPISGHDNLYWYRRVMGKEIKFLLHFVKESKQDESGMPNNRFLAERTGGTYSTLKVQPAELEDSGVYFCASSQERGLYGYTFGSGTRLTVV.

V usage is TRBV15 and J usage is TRBJ1-2; D remains ambiguous. The length of the CDR3 is 14 residues. Trimming removed 3 bases at V and 4 bases at J, with 12 bases between. Germline V gives CDR1 LNHNV, CDR2 YYDKDF (reference sequence). In nucleotides, the CDR3 is TGTGCCACCAGCAGTGTATCCTCCGGCTATGGCTACACCTTC. Encoded protein: CATSSVSSGYGYTF.

The rearrangement joins TRBV29-1 to TRBJ2-5; 10 nucleotides align to TRBD1. CDR1 SQVTM and CDR2 ANQGSEA come from the germline V gene. The V and J ends lost 4 bases and 5 bases, in that order; junction bases with no gene match: 10. CDR3 length equals 15 residues. The CDR3 here is CSVVLGTGDWETQYF. The CDR3, as DNA: TGCAGCGTTGTTCTAGGGACAGGGGATTGGGAGACCCAGTACTTC.

This clonotype was picked up many times. This chain links TRBV6-5 with TRBJ1-5; D perhaps matches TRBD1 (6 bases). The germline CDR1 and CDR2 sequences are MNHEY and SVGAGI. V lost 7 bases and J 1 base, leaving 11 bases between the germline ends. The CDR3 extends over 14 amino acids. CDR3 nucleotides: TGTGCCAGCACCCTAGGGGGGAGCAATCAGCCCCAGCATTTT. Protein: CASTLGGSNQPQHF.

This rearrangement joins TRBV6-2 or TRBV6-3 to TRBJ2-7; no reliable D call. Germline values: CDR1 MNHEY, CDR2 SVGEGT. The CDR3 contains 17 residues. Trimming removed 2 bases from V and 0 bases from J, with 17 bases in between. The CDR3 sequence is CASSYGLEKGPSYEQYF. For the CDR3, the DNA is TGTGCCAGCAGTTACGGTCTTGAGAAGGGCCCCTCCTACGAGCAGTACTTC.

For this clonotype: One junction end disagrees with the germline gene, perhaps due to a read error. The chain combines TRBV9 with TRBJ1-1; possibly TRBD1 for D (6 bases). Germline CDR1 SGDLS, CDR2 YYNGEE. This CDR3 has 15 residues. The CDR3 nucleotides are TGTGCCAGCGGCGTAGCCAGGGACATCCGAACTGAAGCTTTCTTT. It translates to CASGVARDIRTEAFF.

This clonotype was detected many times. CDR3 DNA: TGCAGTGCCCGTTCTGTTGTCTACGAGCAGTACTTC. Translated, it gives CSARSVVYEQYF. The chain has TRBV20-1 and TRBJ2-7; D is uncertain. Trimming took off 6 bases at V and 3 bases at J, with 12 bases between the two ends. The length of the CDR3 is 12 residues. The germline CDR1 and CDR2 sequences are DFQATT and SNEGSKA (reference sequence).

The V gene is TRBV15, the J gene TRBJ2-7, with 9 bases fitting TRBD1. Germline V gives CDR1 LNHNV, CDR2 YYDKDF (reference sequence). V was clipped by 1 base and J by 5 bases; unmatched bases: 0. CDR3 length equals 13 residues. The CDR3 loop reads CATSRGTGDEQYF. CDR3 nucleotide sequence: TGTGCCACCAGCAGAGGGACAGGGGACGAGCAGTACTTC.

The chain combines TRBV20-1 with TRBJ1-1; no firm D call. CDR3 length: 14 amino acids. V was pared by 4 bases and J by 3 bases, with 15 bases between. CDR1 DFQATT and CDR2 SNEGSKA come from the germline V gene (reference sequence). The CDR3 reads CSANDGFGDTEAFF. The CDR3 DNA reads TGCAGTGCTAATGATGGGTTTGGGGACACTGAAGCTTTCTTT.

This sequence joins TRBV2 and TRBJ1-5; D not certain. Trimming shortened V by 0 bases and J by 0 bases, and 15 bases separated the two germline ends. Germline CDR1 is SNHLY and CDR2 is FYNNEI. This CDR3 has 18 amino acids. CDR3 region: CASSEAPKYMYSNQPQHF. CDR3 DNA: TGTGCCAGCAGTGAAGCGCCGAAGTACATGTATAGCAATCAGCCCCAGCATTTT.

This rearrangement joins TRBV25-1 to TRBJ1-1, with 10 bases lining up with TRBD1. Germline V CDR1 and CDR2: MGHDK, SYGVNS. CDR3 length equals 15 residues. V lost 1 base to trimming and J lost 4 bases; unmatched junction nucleotides: 3. In nucleotides, the CDR3 is TGTGCCAGCAGTGAATTGGGACAGGGGTTCACTGAAGCTTTCTTT. It is translated as CASSELGQGFTEAFF.

This clonotype was observed at least ten times. The V gene is TRBV7-2, the J gene TRBJ1-2; 8 bases match TRBD1. With V trimmed by 5 bases and J by 6 bases, 5 bases remained unmatched. In germline, CDR1 is SGHTA, CDR2 FQGNSA. The CDR3 spans 13 residues. CDR3 sequence (DNA): TGTGCCAGCAGCCAACCGACAGGGGATGGCTACACCTTC. Protein sequence: CASSQPTGDGYTF.

The chain has TRBV7-2 and TRBJ1-6, with D possibly being TRBD1 (5 bases). Per the germline V gene, CDR1 is SGHTA and CDR2 is FQGNSA. This CDR3 region has 15 residues. Trimming removed 5 bases at V and 5 bases at J, with 13 bases between. The CDR3 spells CASSPMGTNNSPLHF. Written as DNA, the CDR3 is TGTGCCAGCAGCCCAATGGGGACCAATAATTCACCCCTCCACTTT.